The rows below give T cell receptor beta chains drawn from one sample of a study of spatial heterogeneity in lung cancer. MiXCR was run by TCRdb on the 5' RACE reads, yielding one entry per CDR3 protein. The profile shows some 20,000 distinct CDR3 sequences, 3% to 4% of them singletons. The source was PBMCs, collected at surgery. These receptor sequences come from a female donor with early-stage non-small cell lung cancer. The CDR3 runs from the conserved cysteine through the conserved F or W. The D gene is left open where the match is weak. Size is stated as how often the clone was seen (once, few, many) or a class if it is expanded.

clone size	V gene	D gene	J gene	CDR3 DNA	CDR3 protein
many	TRBV20-1	.	TRBJ2-2	TGCAGTGCTAGAACGGGACTTACCACCGGGGAGCTGTTTTTT	CSARTGLTTGELFF
many	TRBV5-1	.	TRBJ2-7	TGCGCCAGCAGCCCAAGAGGTAGCGGCACCTACGAGCAGTACTTC	CASSPRGSGTYEQYF
many	TRBV3-1	TRBD2	TRBJ2-1	TGTGCCAGCAGCCATCCCCGGGGGCGACTAGCGGGAAGGGGCAATGAGCAGTTCTTC	CASSHPRGRLAGRGNEQFF
many	TRBV5-5	.	TRBJ1-4	TGTGCCAGCAGCCCAAGATTTACCGTGGGTAATGAAAAACTGTTTTTT	CASSPRFTVGNEKLFF
many	TRBV5-1	.	TRBJ2-3	TGCGCCAGCAGCGTGAACTCTCAGGGCACAGATACGCAGTATTTT	CASSVNSQGTDTQYF
many	TRBV12-5	TRBD2	TRBJ2-1	TGTGCTAGTGGTTTGGTCGTACTAGCGGGAACCTACAATGAGCAGTTCTTC	CASGLVVLAGTYNEQFF
many	TRBV2	.	TRBJ1-2	TGTGCCAGCAGGGGAGGTGGAAACTATGGCTACACCTTC	CASRGGGNYGYTF
many	TRBV6-6	TRBD1	TRBJ1-2	TGTGCCAGCAGTTATTCCCCAGGGGGTAACTATGGCTACACCTTC	CASSYSPGGNYGYTF
many	TRBV5-1	TRBD2	TRBJ2-7	TGCGCCAGCAGCTTGGGTCTAGCGGATACCTACGAGCAGTACTTC	CASSLGLADTYEQYF
many	TRBV28	.	TRBJ1-5	TGTGCCAGCAGTTTAGGGGGGATTCAGCCCCAGCATTTT	CASSLGGIQPQHF
many	TRBV20-1	.	TRBJ2-7	TGCAGTGCTGACACAAGGAGCTCCTACGAGCAGTACTTC	CSADTRSSYEQYF
few	TRBV7-7	TRBD2	TRBJ2-1	TGTGCCAGCAGCGTCGGATTAGCGGGTGAGCAGTTCTTC	CASSVGLAGEQFF
many	TRBV7-2	TRBD1	TRBJ2-3	TGTGCCAGCAGCAGGGGGCGCGACACAGATACGCAGTATTTT	CASSRGRDTDTQYF
many	TRBV3-1	.	TRBJ1-5	TGTGCCAGCAGCCAAGATTCGGCAGGCGGGCAGCCCCAGCATTTT	CASSQDSAGGQPQHF
many	TRBV19	TRBD2	TRBJ2-1	TGTGCCAGTAGTATTATGGCGGGAGGTCCTGAGCAGTTCTTC	CASSIMAGGPEQFF
many	TRBV14	.	TRBJ1-1	TGTGCCAGCAGCCAAGAGGGCCCGCGCGGGGCGAACACTGAAGCTTTCTTT	CASSQEGPRGANTEAFF
medium-sized	TRBV28	TRBD2	TRBJ2-1	TGTGCCAGACTCTTCCCCGGGAGGGCTGGCGAGTTCTTC	CARLFPGRAGEFF
many	TRBV27	TRBD1	TRBJ1-5	TGTGCCAGCAGTTCGGAGGACAGGGCGCCTCAGCCCCAGCATTTT	CASSSEDRAPQPQHF
few	TRBV5-1	.	TRBJ2-3	TGCGCCAGCAGCTTGGCCGAGACAGGATTGCGCACAGATACGCAGTATTTT	CASSLAETGLRTDTQYF
many	TRBV29-1	TRBD1	TRBJ1-2	TGCAGCGTTGGGGGACAGATAAACTATGGCTACACCTTC	CSVGGQINYGYTF
many	TRBV11-2	TRBD2	TRBJ2-7	TGTGCCAGCAGCTTAGTAGGGGCCCCGGGACTAGCGCGCACTTACGAGCAGTACTTC	CASSLVGAPGLARTYEQYF
many	TRBV12-3/TRBV12-4	TRBD2	TRBJ2-2	TGTGCCAGCAGTCTCGGACTAGCGGGTCCGAACGGGGAGCTGTTTTTT	CASSLGLAGPNGELFF
many	TRBV12-3/TRBV12-4	.	TRBJ2-1	TGTGCCAGCAGTATACACAGGGTCTCCTACAATGAGCAGTTCTTC	CASSIHRVSYNEQFF
many	TRBV20-1	.	TRBJ2-1	TGCAGTGCTAGAGGCGGTCCAAAGTCCTACAATGAGCAGTTCTTC	CSARGGPKSYNEQFF
few	TRBV5-6	TRBD2	TRBJ2-1	TGTGCCAGCAGCTTGGAAGACTGGACTAGCGGGAGGGCCGTCAATGAGCAGTTCTTC	CASSLEDWTSGRAVNEQFF
few	TRBV18	TRBD2	TRBJ2-1	TGTGCCAGCTCACCCCCGATGCGGCGGGAGGACAATGAGCAGTTCTTC	CASSPPMRREDNEQFF
many	TRBV5-1	.	TRBJ2-1	TGCGCCAGCAGCTTGGTGCAGGGGACTTACAATGAGCAGTTCTTC	CASSLVQGTYNEQFF
many	TRBV12-3/TRBV12-4	.	TRBJ2-5	TGTGCCAGCAGTCTTAAGCAGCAAGAGACCCAGTACTTC	CASSLKQQETQYF
many	TRBV18	TRBD1	TRBJ1-2	TGTGCCAGCTCACCAAACGGGAGGGGGCAGAGCTATGGCTACACCTTC	CASSPNGRGQSYGYTF
many	TRBV3-1	.	TRBJ2-4	TGTGCCAGCAGCCAAGATTCCGAGGCGGAGCTAGCCAAAAACATTCAGTACTTC	CASSQDSEAELAKNIQYF
many	TRBV20-1	.	TRBJ2-7	TGCAGTGCTCCTTGGGTCGGGGATAACGAGCAGTACTTC	CSAPWVGDNEQYF